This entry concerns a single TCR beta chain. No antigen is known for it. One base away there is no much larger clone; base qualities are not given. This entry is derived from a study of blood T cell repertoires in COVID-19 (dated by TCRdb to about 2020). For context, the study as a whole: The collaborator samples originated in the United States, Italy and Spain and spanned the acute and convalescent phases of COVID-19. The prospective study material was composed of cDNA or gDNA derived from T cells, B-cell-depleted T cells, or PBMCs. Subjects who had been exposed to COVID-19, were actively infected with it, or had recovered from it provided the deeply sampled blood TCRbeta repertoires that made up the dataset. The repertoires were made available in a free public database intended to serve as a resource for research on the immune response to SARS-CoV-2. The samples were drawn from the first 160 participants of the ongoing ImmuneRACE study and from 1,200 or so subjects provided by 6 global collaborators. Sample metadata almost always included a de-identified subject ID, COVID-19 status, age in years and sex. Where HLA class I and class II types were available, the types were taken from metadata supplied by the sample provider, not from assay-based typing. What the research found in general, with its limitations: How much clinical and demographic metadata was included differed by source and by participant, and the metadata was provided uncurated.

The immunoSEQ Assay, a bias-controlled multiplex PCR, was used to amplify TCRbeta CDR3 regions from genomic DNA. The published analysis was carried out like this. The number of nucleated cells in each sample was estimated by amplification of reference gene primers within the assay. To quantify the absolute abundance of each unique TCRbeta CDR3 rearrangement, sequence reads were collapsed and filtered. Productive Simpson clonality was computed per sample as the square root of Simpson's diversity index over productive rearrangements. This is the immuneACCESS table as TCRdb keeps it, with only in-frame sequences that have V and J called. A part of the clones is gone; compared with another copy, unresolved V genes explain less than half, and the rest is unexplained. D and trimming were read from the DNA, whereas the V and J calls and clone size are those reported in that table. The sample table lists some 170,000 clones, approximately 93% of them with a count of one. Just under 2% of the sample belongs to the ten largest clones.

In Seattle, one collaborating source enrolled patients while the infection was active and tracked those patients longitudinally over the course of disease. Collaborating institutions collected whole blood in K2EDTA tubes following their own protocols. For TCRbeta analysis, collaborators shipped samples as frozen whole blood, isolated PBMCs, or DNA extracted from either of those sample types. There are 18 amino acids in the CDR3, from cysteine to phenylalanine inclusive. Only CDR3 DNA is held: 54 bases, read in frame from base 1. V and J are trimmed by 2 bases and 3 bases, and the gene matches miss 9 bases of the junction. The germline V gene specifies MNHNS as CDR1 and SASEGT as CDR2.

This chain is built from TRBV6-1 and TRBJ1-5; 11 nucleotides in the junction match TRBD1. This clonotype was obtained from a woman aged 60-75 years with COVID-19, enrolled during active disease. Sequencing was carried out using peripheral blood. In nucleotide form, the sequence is TGTGCCAGCAGTGAAAGGACAGGGGGCCAAAGCTACAATCAGCCCCAGCATTTT. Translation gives CASSERTGGQSYNQPQHF.